Below, 26 T cell receptor beta chains from the same sample are listed, as sequenced in a study of T cell clonotyping in hematopoietic cell transplantation. Time point denoted: recipient sample about 28 days before transplant, after cytoreduction. Profiled with immunoSEQ multiplex PCR; TCRdb holds only in-frame clones, not every one. The sample consists of over 25,000 clones, about 74% of them appearing once. Sequencing used peripheral blood mononuclear cells, obtained before stem cell transplant. These TCRs come from a woman under 40 with chronic myeloid leukemia. Some clones in this sample may be carry-over from other donors' samples.

The chain combines TRBV7-2 with TRBJ2-7, with D perhaps TRBD2 (7 bases). Trimming took off 1 base at V and 2 bases at J, with 9 bases between the two ends. Germline loops: CDR1 SGHTA, CDR2 FQGNSA. The CDR3 covers 14 residues. CDR3 residues: CASSLVGGPYEQYF. In DNA, the CDR3 is TGTGCCAGCAGCTTAGTCGGGGGGCCCTACGAGCAGTACTTC.

This clone was observed a single time. This sequence joins TRBV30 and TRBJ2-5; D is possibly TRBD2 (6 bases). Germline V CDR1 and CDR2: GTSNPN, SVGIG (reference sequence). The CDR3 has 13 amino acids. With 4 bases removed from V and 1 base from J, the gap between germline ends came to 10 bases. This chain's CDR3 is CAWTFSGQETQYF. DNA of the CDR3: TGTGCCTGGACTTTTAGCGGCCAAGAGACCCAGTACTTC.

The rearrangement links TRBV5-1 to TRBJ2-7, with 13 bases identical to TRBD2. V was clipped by 4 bases and J by 2 bases; unmatched bases: 3. The CDR3 length is 15 residues. Per germline, CDR1 SGHRS and CDR2 YFSETQ. CDR3 amino acids: CASSGGTSGTYEQYF. The CDR3 bases are TGCGCCAGCAGCGGAGGGACTAGCGGGACCTACGAGCAGTACTTC. Full variable domain (missing parts from reference TRBV5-1 and TRBJ2-7): KAGVTQTPRYLIKTRGQQVTLSCSPISGHRSVSWYQQTPGQGLQFLFEYFSETQRNKGNFPGRFSGRQFSNSRSEMNVSTLELGDSALYLCASSGGTSGTYEQYFGPGTRLTVT.

This clone rates as medium-sized (0.01 to 0.1%). V and J are TRBV25-1 and TRBJ1-3, with D perhaps TRBD1 (6 bases). Looked up from germline, CDR1 is MGHDK and CDR2 is SYGVNS. This CDR3 has 11 residues. Trimming removed 7 bases at V and 8 bases at J, with 9 bases between. CDR3 residues: CASTPGDTIYF. CDR3 nucleotide sequence: TGTGCCAGCACCCCAGGGGACACCATATATTTT.

The chain uses TRBV21-1 and TRBJ1-1. TRBV21-1 represents a pseudogene. This CDR3 region has 14 residues. Written as DNA, the CDR3 is TGTGCCAGGTCGGGGGGAAGGGTGAACACTGAAGCTTTCTTT. Amino acids: CARSGGRVNTEAFF.

This sequence joins TRBV15 and TRBJ2-2, with D possibly matching TRBD2 (5 bases). Germline lookup yields CDR1 LNHNV and CDR2 YYDKDF (reference sequence). The CDR3 runs to 15 residues. V dropped 6 bases and J dropped 6 bases, with 17 bases sitting between them. The CDR3 region is CATRVRQAGAGELFF. In nucleotides, the CDR3 is TGTGCCACCAGAGTGCGCCAGGCCGGGGCCGGGGAGCTGTTTTTT.

This clone was seen only a few times. The chain has TRBV2 and TRBJ1-1; no definite D call. The CDR3 consists of 10 residues. V was shortened by 8 bases and J by 11 bases, with 12 bases between the two germline ends. The germline gives CDR1 SNHLY, CDR2 FYNNEI. In DNA form, the CDR3 reads TGTGCCAGCGGGAGCATTGGGGCTTTCTTT. Protein sequence: CASGSIGAFF.

This clone was seen once. This rearrangement joins TRBV30 to TRBJ2-1; 11 nucleotides agree with TRBD2. Germline V gene data show CDR1 as GTSNPN and CDR2 as SVGIG (reference sequence). V shed 7 bases, J shed 5 bases, and the junction held 4 bases outside the gene matches. This CDR3 has 13 amino acids. The CDR3 spells CAFSGGAHNEQFF. The CDR3 region has the DNA TGTGCCTTTAGCGGGGGGGCTCACAATGAGCAGTTCTTC.

The rearrangement uses TRBV14 and TRBJ1-2, with 10 bases that match TRBD1. This CDR3 is built from 16 residues. CDR1 is SGHDN, CDR2 FVKESK, per germline. The V gene end was trimmed by 1 base and the J gene end by 3 bases; junction bases not matched to a gene: 5. The CDR3 sequence is CASSQAPTGGYYGYTF. CDR3 sequence (DNA): TGTGCCAGCAGCCAAGCCCCGACAGGGGGCTACTATGGCTACACCTTC.

This chain links TRBV25-1 with TRBJ1-2; D gene uncertain. This CDR3 contains 11 residues. The V gene's germline CDR1 is MGHDK and CDR2 SYGVNS. Trimming shortened V by 0 bases and J by 5 bases, and 1 base separated the two germline ends. The CDR3 coding sequence is TGTGCCAGCAGTGAATATTATGGCTACACCTTC. Translated, it gives CASSEYYGYTF.

V and J are TRBV2 and TRBJ2-7; D is perhaps TRBD1 (5 bases). The germline V gene encodes CDR1 SNHLY and CDR2 FYNNEI. V was pared by 2 bases and J by 6 bases, with 17 bases between. This CDR3 has 15 amino acids. The CDR3 reads CASSEYLGIRVEQYF. DNA for the CDR3: TGTGCCAGCAGTGAATATCTGGGAATCAGGGTCGAGCAGTACTTC.

The chain is built from TRBV30 and TRBJ1-2, with 7 bases fitting TRBD1. Germline lookup yields CDR1 GTSNPN and CDR2 SVGIG (reference sequence). After removal of 7 bases from V and 3 bases from J, the junction contained 8 bases not matched to a gene. This CDR3 has 13 amino acids. This CDR3 reads CASIYRGHYGYTF. In nucleotides, the CDR3 is TGTGCCTCTATTTACAGGGGTCACTATGGCTACACCTTC.

This clone came up once. This rearrangement joins TRBV10-3 to TRBJ2-7; 10 positions agree with TRBD2. Trimming removed 1 base from V and 5 bases from J; junction bases left unmatched: 2. This CDR3 comprises 14 residues. Looked up from germline, CDR1 is ENHRY and CDR2 is SYGVKD. For the CDR3, the DNA is TGTGCCATCAGTGAGTTAGCGGGGGGCAACGAGCAGTACTTC. Encoded protein: CAISELAGGNEQYF.

The gene calls are TRBV2 and TRBJ1-4; 7 nucleotides match TRBD1. CDR1 is SNHLY, CDR2 FYNNEI, per germline. The ends lost 7 bases at V and 5 bases at J; junction bases unmatched: 7. The length of the CDR3 is 14 residues. CDR3 DNA: TGTGCCAGCAACGACAGGGAAGGGAATGAAAAACTGTTTTTT. It is translated as CASNDREGNEKLFF.

This chain links TRBV7-2 with TRBJ1-2; D gene unclear. This CDR3 region has 13 residues. Trimming took 5 bases from V and 4 from J, leaving 11 bases between them. In germline, CDR1 is SGHTA, CDR2 FQGNSA. The CDR3 DNA follows: TGTGCCAGCAGCGCCGGGCCAACCTATGGCTACACCTTC. Translating gives CASSAGPTYGYTF.

V gene TRBV27 combines with J gene TRBJ2-3, with 9 bases aligning to TRBD2. This CDR3 contains 14 residues. Per the germline V gene, CDR1 is MNHEY and CDR2 is SMNVEV (reference sequence). Losses at the gene ends were 0 bases for V and 10 bases for J; bases not matched to a gene: 5. CDR3 region: CASSLSAGGPSQYF. CDR3 sequence (DNA): TGTGCCAGCAGTTTATCCGCGGGGGGGCCCTCGCAGTATTTT.

The chain couples TRBV5-6 to TRBJ2-5, with TRBD2 matching 9 bases. The trim removed 2 bases at V and 5 bases at J, leaving 7 bases unmatched. CDR1 and CDR2 from the germline V gene are SGHDT and YYEEEE. This CDR3 is built from 15 residues. The CDR3 loop is CASSFGGGARETQYF. The CDR3 coding sequence is TGTGCCAGCAGCTTTGGCGGGGGGGCCCGGGAGACCCAGTACTTC. The full variable domain, with the rest looked up from reference TRBV5-6 and TRBJ2-5, is DAGVTQSPTHLIKTRGQQVTLRCSPKSGHDTVSWYQQALGQGPQFIFQYYEEEERQRGNFPDRFSGHQFPNYSSELNVNALLLGDSALYLCASSFGGGARETQYFGPGTRLLVL.

This chain's CDR3 is CAWSLGGLETQYF. CDR3 coding DNA: TGTGCCTGGAGTTTAGGGGGGCTGGAGACCCAGTACTTC. V gene TRBV30 combines with J gene TRBJ2-5, with D perhaps given as TRBD1 or TRBD2 (6 bases each). V was clipped by 2 bases and J by 5 bases, with 12 bases between them. CDR3 length: 13 residues. Germline V gives CDR1 GTSNPN, CDR2 SVGIG (reference sequence).

The chain is built from TRBV2 and TRBJ1-1, with D perhaps TRBD1 (6 bases). The CDR3 has 13 residues. CDR1 is SNHLY, CDR2 FYNNEI, per germline. Deletions cut 6 bases from V and 4 bases from J, with 12 bases between. The CDR3 spells CASSRQGTTEAFF. The CDR3 DNA sequence: TGTGCCAGCAGCCGGCAGGGGACCACTGAAGCTTTCTTT.

The CDR3 DNA reads as TGTGCCAGCAGCTTGGGCTCACAGGGGGCGGGAGAGACCCAGTACTTC. Its translation: CASSLGSQGAGETQYF. This rearrangement joins TRBV7-9 to TRBJ2-5; 9 bases line up with TRBD1. Germline V gives CDR1 SEHNR, CDR2 FQNEAQ (reference sequence). Trimming at V came to 3 bases and at J to 4 bases, leaving 9 bases not matched to a gene. The CDR3 length is 16 residues.

The chain couples TRBV30 to TRBJ1-4; D is ambiguous. CDR3 length: 13 amino acids. From germline, CDR1 is GTSNPN and CDR2 SVGIG (reference sequence). V was trimmed by 5 bases and J by 4 bases, leaving 11 bases between them. The CDR3 sequence: CAWGRRINEKLFF. The CDR3 DNA reads TGTGCCTGGGGACGGAGGATTAATGAAAAACTGTTTTTT. The whole variable domain, filled in from reference TRBV30 and TRBJ1-4, reads SQTIHQWPATLVQPVGSPLSLECTVEGTSNPNLYWYRQAAGRGLQLLFYSVGIGQISSEVPQNLSASRPQDRQFILSSKKLLLSDSGFYLCAWGRRINEKLFFGSGTQLSVL.

The J gene is TRBJ1-1, the V gene TRBV6-6, with 9 bases that match TRBD1. This CDR3 is 15 amino acids long. Trimming removed 4 bases from V and 2 bases from J; junction bases left unmatched: 5. The germline gives CDR1 MNHNY, CDR2 SVGAGI (reference sequence). The CDR3 DNA reads TGTGCCAGCAGTTCTCGGACAGGGGTAAACACTGAAGCTTTCTTT. Encoded protein: CASSSRTGVNTEAFF.

This clone was seen only a few times. The gene calls are TRBV18 and TRBJ1-1, with D maybe TRBD1 (6 bases). The CDR3 runs to 16 residues. Germline CDR1 reads KGHSH; CDR2 reads LQKENI. Trimming shortened V by 3 bases and J by 1 base, and 15 bases separated the two germline ends. CDR3 loop: CASSPLPPGQNTEAFF. The CDR3, as DNA: TGTGCCAGCTCACCGTTGCCGCCGGGACAGAACACTGAAGCTTTCTTT.

This chain connects TRBV11-2 to TRBJ1-2; tentative D call: TRBD1 (5 bases). The germline V and J ends were trimmed by 3 bases and 7 bases, with 12 bases remaining between them. Germline V CDR1 and CDR2: SGHAT, FQNNGV. The CDR3 has 13 amino acids. The CDR3 protein is CASSFLGRAGYTF. DNA of the CDR3: TGTGCCAGCAGCTTCTTGGGGCGAGCTGGCTACACCTTC. Supplemented by reference TRBV11-2 and TRBJ1-2, the full variable domain reads EAGVAQSPRYKIIEKRQSVAFWCNPISGHATLYWYQQILGQGPKLLIQFQNNGVVDDSQLPKDRFSAERLKGVDSTLKIQPAKLEDSAVYLCASSFLGRAGYTFGSGTRLTVV.

This clone was detected a few times. This chain joins TRBV28 and TRBJ1-5; D not certain. The CDR3 extends over 14 amino acids. CDR1 is MDHEN and CDR2 is SYDVKM in the germline V gene. V was pared by 3 bases and J by 4 bases, with 10 bases between. CDR3 bases: TGTGCCAGCAGTTTGAGAGGGAGTAATCAGCCCCAGCATTTT. Its translation is CASSLRGSNQPQHF.

This clone appeared a single time. This chain uses TRBV5-6 with TRBJ1-1; maybe TRBD1 (5 bases). Trimming left V 0 bases short and J 0 bases short, with 6 bases between. Germline CDR1 and CDR2: SGHDT and YYEEEE. The CDR3 loop spans 14 amino acids. The DNA of the CDR3 is TGTGCCAGCAGCTTGGGACAGATGAACACTGAAGCTTTCTTT. Translation gives CASSLGQMNTEAFF.